This TCR beta chain was identified in a study of T cells in narcolepsy. Whole-study context: Patients with NT1 or NT2 and healthy control donors were enrolled. Study conclusions and caveats: Autoreactive HCRT-specific and TRIB2-specific clonotypes were marked in same-patient CSF-versus-blood CD4+ comparisons. Autoreactive clonotypes reportedly recurred in blood of same and different patients, not controls.

Sequencing used immunoSEQ multiplex PCR; TCRdb keeps in-frame clones, though not all of them. Found here are some 30,000 clones, 65% to 85% of them singletons; the top ten hold approximately 3.8%. As to this clone: Its antigen is not identified.

The sequenced sample was memory (CD45RA-) CD4+ T cells from blood. The TCR sequence derives from a human donor in good health.

CDR3 sequence reads: CASGLAGDVELFF. In DNA, the CDR3 is TGTGCCAGCGGACTAGCGGGAGATGTGGAGCTGTTTTTT. The gene calls are TRBV2 and TRBJ2-2; 13 bases match TRBD2. This CDR3 has 13 residues. Germline CDR1 SNHLY, CDR2 FYNNEI. Trimming removed 8 bases from V and 10 bases from J; junction bases left unmatched: 4.